This T cell receptor beta chain was identified during a study of shared clonotypes between healthy human individuals. Per the study methods: There were no quality scores in the junction-only immunoSEQ sequences, so filtering differed. TCRdb's copy holds only in-frame clones and misses some; the assay was immunoSEQ multiplex PCR. V, J and clone size are those of that table, while D and trimming were read from the DNA. The sample lists some 2.3 million clones; just over 90% were seen once. The split of CD4+ cells yielded CD45RA+ naive and CD45RA-negative memory subsets. Study-level points and caveats: The sharing of 5% to 5.5% of naive CD4 clonotypes was seen across a few donors.

In the case of this clone: Its antigen is as yet unknown.

This TCR came from a man between 18 and 29 years old in good health. Some clones in this sample may be carry-over from other donors' samples. Sample: naive CD4+ T cells from PBMCs. Subset denoted: CD45RA+ positively selected.

This chain's CDR3 is CASSLKVGGSGKLFF. As DNA, the CDR3 is TGTGCCAGCAGTTTAAAAGTAGGAGGCTCTGGAAAACTGTTTTTT. V gene TRBV27 combines with J gene TRBJ1-4; D is unresolved. This CDR3 is 15 amino acids long. The V end was cut by 2 bases, the J end by 10 bases, with 17 bases between. Germline CDR1 is MNHEY and CDR2 is SMNVEV (reference sequence).